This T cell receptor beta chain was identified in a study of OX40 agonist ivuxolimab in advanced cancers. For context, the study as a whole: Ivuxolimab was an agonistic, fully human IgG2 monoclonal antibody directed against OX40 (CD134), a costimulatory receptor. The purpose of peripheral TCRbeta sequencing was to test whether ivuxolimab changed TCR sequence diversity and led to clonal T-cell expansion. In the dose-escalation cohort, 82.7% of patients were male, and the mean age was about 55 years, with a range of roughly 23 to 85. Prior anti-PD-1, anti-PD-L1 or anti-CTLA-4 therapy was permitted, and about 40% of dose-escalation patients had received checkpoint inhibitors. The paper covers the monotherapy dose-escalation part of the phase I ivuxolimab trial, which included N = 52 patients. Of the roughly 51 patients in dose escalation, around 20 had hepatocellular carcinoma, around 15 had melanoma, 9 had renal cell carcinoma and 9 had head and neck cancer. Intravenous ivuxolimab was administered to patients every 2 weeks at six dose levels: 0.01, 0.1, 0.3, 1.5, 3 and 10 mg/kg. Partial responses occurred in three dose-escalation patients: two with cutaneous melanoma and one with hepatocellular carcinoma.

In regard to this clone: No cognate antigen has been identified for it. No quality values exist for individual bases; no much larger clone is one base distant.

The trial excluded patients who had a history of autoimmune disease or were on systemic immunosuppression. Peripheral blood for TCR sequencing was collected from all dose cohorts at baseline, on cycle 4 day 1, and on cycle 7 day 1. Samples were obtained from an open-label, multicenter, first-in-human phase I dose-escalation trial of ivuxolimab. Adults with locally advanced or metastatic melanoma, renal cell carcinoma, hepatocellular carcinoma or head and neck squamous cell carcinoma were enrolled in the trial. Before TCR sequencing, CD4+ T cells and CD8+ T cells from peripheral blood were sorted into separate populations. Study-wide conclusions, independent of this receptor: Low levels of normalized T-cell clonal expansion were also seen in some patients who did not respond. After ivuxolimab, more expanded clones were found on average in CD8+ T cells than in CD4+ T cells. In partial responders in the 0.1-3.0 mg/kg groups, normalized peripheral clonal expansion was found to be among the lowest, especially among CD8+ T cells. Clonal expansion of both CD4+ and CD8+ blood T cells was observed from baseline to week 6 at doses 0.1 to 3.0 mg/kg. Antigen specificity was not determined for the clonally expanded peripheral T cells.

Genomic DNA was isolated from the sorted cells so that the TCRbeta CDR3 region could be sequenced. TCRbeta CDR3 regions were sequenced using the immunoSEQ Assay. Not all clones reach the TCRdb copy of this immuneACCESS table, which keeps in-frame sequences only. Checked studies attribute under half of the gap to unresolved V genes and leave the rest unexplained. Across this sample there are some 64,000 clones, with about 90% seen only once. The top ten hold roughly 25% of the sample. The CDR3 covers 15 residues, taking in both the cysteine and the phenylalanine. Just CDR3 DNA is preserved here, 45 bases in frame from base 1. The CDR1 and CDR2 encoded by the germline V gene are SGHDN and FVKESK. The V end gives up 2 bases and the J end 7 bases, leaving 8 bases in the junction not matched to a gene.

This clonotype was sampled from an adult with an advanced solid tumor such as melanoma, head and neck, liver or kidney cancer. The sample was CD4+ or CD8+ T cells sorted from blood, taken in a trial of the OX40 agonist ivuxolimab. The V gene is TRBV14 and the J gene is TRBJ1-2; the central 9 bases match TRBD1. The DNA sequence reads TGTGCCAGCAGCCAATCCATAGGACAGGGGAGTGGCTACACCTTC. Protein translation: CASSQSIGQGSGYTF.